The 15 T cell receptor beta chains below come from one sample, sequenced in a study of T cell responses to AZD1222 COVID-19 vaccine. TCRdb's table, derived via immunoSEQ multiplex PCR, lists solely in-frame clones and lacks some. This table has 120,000 to 150,000 clones, around nine tenths appearing once. The input for sequencing was peripheral blood, taken on day 0 of MenACWY control vaccination. The receptors originated from an adult in good health.

The V and J genes are TRBV19 and TRBJ1-2, with D perhaps matching TRBD1 (5 bases). Germline V CDR1 and CDR2: LNHDA, SQIVND (reference sequence). The CDR3 is made up of 14 amino acids. V was shortened by 8 bases and J by 0 bases, with 13 bases between the two germline ends. The CDR3 protein is CASDPAGTNYGYTF. CDR3 bases: TGTGCCAGTGATCCCGCAGGGACTAACTATGGCTACACCTTC.

The chain is built from TRBV9 and TRBJ2-3; 9 bases align to TRBD1. V shed 2 bases and J 3 bases; nucleotides not matched to a gene: 7. Germline CDR1 SGDLS, CDR2 YYNGEE. The CDR3 sequence is 16 residues long. The CDR3 here is CASSVEGQGKTDTQYF. As DNA, the CDR3 is TGTGCCAGCAGCGTCGAGGGACAGGGTAAGACAGATACGCAGTATTTT.

V is TRBV7-9 and J is TRBJ2-7; the D gene is possibly TRBD2 (5 bases). The CDR3 consists of 13 residues. The germline gives CDR1 SEHNR, CDR2 FQNEAQ (reference sequence). V was pared by 2 bases and J by 3 bases, with 8 bases between. The CDR3: CASSLLEGYEQYF. Written as DNA, the CDR3 is TGTGCCAGCAGCTTACTAGAGGGCTACGAGCAGTACTTC.

This clone appeared a single time. This sequence joins TRBV28 and TRBJ1-2; D gene ambiguous. The V and J ends lost 3 bases and 0 bases respectively, with 17 bases between them. Per the germline V gene, CDR1 is MDHEN and CDR2 is SYDVKM. The CDR3 has 17 amino acids. CDR3: CASSFRDNLRSNYGYTF. Written as DNA, the CDR3 is TGTGCCAGCAGTTTTAGAGATAACCTCAGATCTAACTATGGCTACACCTTC.

The chain uses TRBV28 and TRBJ1-6, with D unclear. Per germline, CDR1 MDHEN and CDR2 SYDVKM. The V end was cut by 4 bases, the J end by 6 bases, with 7 bases between. CDR3 size: 13 residues. Here the CDR3 DNA reads TGTGCCAGCAGTTCGTACCTTAATTCACCCCTCCACTTT. Translated, it gives CASSSYLNSPLHF.

The rearrangement uses TRBV4-1 and TRBJ2-1; 13 nucleotides match TRBD2. V lost 4 bases, J lost 0 bases, and 6 bases stayed unmatched. Germline lookup yields CDR1 MGHRA and CDR2 YSYEKL. The CDR3 sequence is 18 residues long. The CDR3 sequence: CASSLGLAGLSSYNEQFF. CDR3 in DNA: TGCGCCAGCAGCCTGGGACTAGCGGGACTTAGCTCCTACAATGAGCAGTTCTTC.

This chain connects TRBV6-4 to TRBJ2-3; the D is unclear. This CDR3 contains 13 residues. V was cut by 3 bases and J by 1 base, with 5 bases left in between. Per the germline V gene, CDR1 is MRHNA and CDR2 is SNTAGT. Here the CDR3 reads CASSEIGTDTQYF. CDR3 bases: TGTGCCAGCAGTGAAATCGGCACAGATACGCAGTATTTT.

The chain recombines TRBV28 with TRBJ2-1; a possible D gene is TRBD2 (6 bases). Trimming cost V 5 bases and J 1 base, with 9 bases left between them. Germline assignment: CDR1 MDHEN and CDR2 SYDVKM. This CDR3 is built from 14 residues. The CDR3 sequence: CASSAGGSYNEQFF. The DNA of the CDR3 is TGTGCCAGCAGTGCCGGGGGTTCCTACAATGAGCAGTTCTTC.

V usage is TRBV19 and J usage is TRBJ1-1, with D tentatively TRBD1 (6 bases). Trimming stripped 1 base from V and 1 base from J, with 10 bases between. The germline CDR1 and CDR2 sequences are LNHDA and SQIVND (reference sequence). The CDR3 extends over 15 amino acids. The DNA of the CDR3 is TGTGCCAGTAGTATAGCGGGGGCACGGAACACTGAAGCTTTCTTT. This sequence encodes CASSIAGARNTEAFF. The variable domain in full, completed from reference TRBV19 and TRBJ1-1, reads DGGITQSPKYLFRKEGQNVTLSCEQNLNHDAMYWYRQDPGQGLRLIYYSQIVNDFQKGDIAEGYSVSREKKESFPLTVTSAQKNPTAFYLCASSIAGARNTEAFFGQGTRLTVV.

The chain is built from TRBV27 and TRBJ1-2; D unclear. This CDR3 is built from 16 residues. V was shortened by 4 bases and J by 0 bases, with 15 bases between the two germline ends. From germline, CDR1 is MNHEY and CDR2 SMNVEV (reference sequence). CDR3 protein: CASSSLRTRTNYGYTF. The CDR3 region has the DNA TGTGCCAGCAGTTCTCTCCGGACTCGGACTAACTATGGCTACACCTTC.

The chain uses TRBV9 and TRBJ2-1, with TRBD2 matching over 9 bases. V was pared by 0 bases and J by 7 bases, with 11 bases of the junction left unmatched. Germline V gene lookup returns CDR1 SGDLS and CDR2 YYNGEE. The CDR3 is 17 amino acids. CDR3 DNA: TGTGCCAGCAGCGTAGCTCCCAGCGGGGGGATGGGGAATGAGCAGTTCTTC. As protein: CASSVAPSGGMGNEQFF.

The CDR3 protein is CASSVEDRGPSFNSPLHF. The CDR3 nucleotides are TGTGCCAGCAGCGTAGAAGACAGGGGGCCTTCATTTAATTCACCCCTCCACTTT. The genes are TRBV9 and TRBJ1-6; 10 bases line up with TRBD1. The V segment lost 0 bases and the J segment 6 bases; nucleotides outside the gene matches: 9. From germline, CDR1 is SGDLS and CDR2 YYNGEE. The CDR3 has 18 amino acids.

CDR3 coding DNA: TGTGCCACCAGTGACCCCAAACAGGGGATTAGAGGCTACACCTTC. It codes for CATSDPKQGIRGYTF. The chain couples TRBV24-1 to TRBJ1-2, with 7 positions matching TRBD1. Germline values: CDR1 KGHDR, CDR2 SFDVKD. The CDR3 contains 15 residues. The junction had 12 bases not matched to a gene; V was cut back by 4 bases and J by 8 bases.

The V gene is TRBV27, the J gene TRBJ1-4; a possible D gene is TRBD1 (5 bases). Germline CDR1 and CDR2: MNHEY and SMNVEV (reference sequence). The CDR3 contains 12 residues. Trimming cost V 3 bases and J 7 bases, with 6 bases left between them. CDR3 in DNA: TGTGCCAGCAGTTTCCAGGGTGAAAAACTGTTTTTT. It is translated as CASSFQGEKLFF.

The gene calls are TRBV7-6 and TRBJ1-2; TRBD1 agrees at 8 bases. The CDR3 sequence is 15 residues long. Germline V gives CDR1 SGHVS, CDR2 FNYEAQ. V dropped 5 bases and J dropped 3; count of bases not matched to a gene: 8. CDR3 sequence reads: CASSPGAGGHYGYTF. The CDR3 nucleotides are TGTGCCAGCAGCCCAGGGGCAGGGGGCCACTATGGCTACACCTTC.